This T cell receptor beta chain was sequenced during a study of cytomegalovirus exposure and HLA in healthy donors. The germline CDR1 and CDR2 sequences are SGHNT and YYREEE (reference sequence). The ends lost 7 bases at V and 8 bases at J; junction bases unmatched: 12. The CDR3 spans 14 residues. The PCR had 60 Vbeta and 13 Jbeta primers. TCRdb's table, derived via immunoSEQ multiplex PCR, lists solely in-frame clones and lacks some. The data contain fewer than 200,000 clones, 75% to 80% of them singletons. What was sequenced was PBMCs. The source is a female donor in good health and CMV-seronegative. V gene TRBV5-4 combines with J gene TRBJ2-1, with 7 bases that match TRBD2. CDR3 coding DNA: TGTGCCAGCGGATTAGGCGGGAGTACGCATGAGCAGTTCTTC. Amino acids: CASGLGGSTHEQFF. Full variable domain (outside the CDR3, taken from reference TRBV5-4 and TRBJ2-1): ETGVTQSPTHLIKTRGQQVTLRCSSQSGHNTVSWYQQALGQGPQFIFQYYREEENGRGNFPPRFSGLQFPNYSSELNVNALELDDSALYLCASGLGGSTHEQFFGPGTRLTVL.